These 30 T cell receptor beta chains were all obtained from the same sample, sequenced in a study of T cell responses to AZD1222 COVID-19 vaccine. TCRdb's table, derived via immunoSEQ multiplex PCR, lists solely in-frame clones and lacks some. Of under 200,000 clones in the sample, 75% to 95% were seen once. Sequenced here: peripheral blood, sampled on day 0 of AZD1222 vaccination. The receptors derive from an adult in good health.

The V and J genes are TRBV27 and TRBJ2-7; 8 bases fit TRBD1. The CDR3 covers 15 residues. Germline loops: CDR1 MNHEY, CDR2 SMNVEV (reference sequence). Losses at the gene ends were 4 bases for V and 2 bases for J; bases not matched to a gene: 7. The CDR3 DNA is TGTGCCAGCAGTTACTCCTCAGGGGGCCCCTACGAGCAGTACTTC. Amino acids: CASSYSSGGPYEQYF.

CDR3 sequence: CASTTGRFYGYTF. The CDR3 DNA reads TGTGCCAGCACGACCGGGCGATTCTATGGCTACACCTTC. V is TRBV6-5 and J is TRBJ1-2, with D uncertain. The CDR3 has 13 residues. Deletions cut 7 bases from V and 4 bases from J, with 13 bases between. From germline, CDR1 is MNHEY and CDR2 SVGAGI.

The V call is TRBV7-9, the J call TRBJ1-2, with a weak D call TRBD1 (6 bases). Germline assignment: CDR1 SEHNR and CDR2 FQNEAQ (reference sequence). Trimming pared 5 bases from V and 4 bases from J, leaving 11 bases between. The length of the CDR3 is 13 residues. CDR3 DNA: TGTGCCAGCAGCCAAGCGACAGGCTATGGCTACACCTTC. Its translation: CASSQATGYGYTF.

V gene TRBV20-1 combines with J gene TRBJ2-3; D perhaps matches TRBD2 (5 bases). Trimming stripped 5 bases from V and 7 bases from J, with 10 bases between. CDR3 length equals 11 residues. CDR1 is DFQATT and CDR2 is SNEGSKA in the germline V gene (reference sequence). This CDR3 is CSAYFGNTQYF. The CDR3 nucleotides read TGCAGTGCTTATTTCGGGAATACGCAGTATTTT.

The rearrangement links TRBV3-1 (or the pseudogene TRBV3-2) to TRBJ2-7; 12 bases fit TRBD2. The CDR3 runs 16 residues. V shed 3 bases, J shed 2 bases, and the junction held 5 bases outside the gene matches. The V gene's germline CDR1 is LGHDT and CDR2 YNNKEL (reference sequence). CDR3: CASSHATSGGPYEQYF. Written as DNA, the CDR3 is TGTGCCAGCAGCCACGCTACTAGCGGGGGGCCCTACGAGCAGTACTTC.

The chain joins TRBV7-9 to TRBJ1-1; D gene unclear. This CDR3 region has 13 residues. V lost 2 bases and J lost 3, with 7 bases in between. The germline gives CDR1 SEHNR, CDR2 FQNEAQ (reference sequence). The DNA for the CDR3 is TGTGCCAGCAGCTTACAGGAGTACACTGAAGCTTTCTTT. Translated, it gives CASSLQEYTEAFF.

The chain joins TRBV5-4 to TRBJ2-7; D could derive from TRBD1 or TRBD2 (5 bases each). Germline V CDR1 and CDR2: SGHNT, YYREEE (reference sequence). V was trimmed by 0 bases and J by 0 bases, leaving 10 bases between them. CDR3 length: 15 residues. Here the CDR3 DNA reads TGTGCCAGCAGCTTGGGTGGGGGAAGCTCCTACGAGCAGTACTTC. This translates into CASSLGGGSSYEQYF.

V and J are TRBV4-3 and TRBJ1-1; D gene uncertain. Germline CDR1 LGHNA, CDR2 YSLEER. CDR3 length: 14 amino acids. V gave up 1 base and J gave up 5 bases, with 11 bases separating them. The CDR3, as DNA: TGCGCCAGCAGCCAAGCTTTAGTCGGGACTGAAGCTTTCTTT. Its protein is CASSQALVGTEAFF.

This chain joins TRBV19 and TRBJ2-2, with unresolved D. With 10 bases removed from V and 0 bases from J, the gap between germline ends came to 12 bases. The length of the CDR3 is 14 residues. From germline, CDR1 is LNHDA and CDR2 SQIVND (reference sequence). The CDR3 here is CAIRTFANTGELFF. The CDR3 region has the DNA TGTGCCATTAGGACGTTCGCGAACACCGGGGAGCTGTTTTTT.

The CDR3 region has the DNA TGCGCCAGCAGCTTAAGCGGGTGGGGTGCCGGTTCCTATGGCTACACCTTC. It encodes CASSLSGWGAGSYGYTF. V usage is TRBV5-1 and J usage is TRBJ1-2; unclear D gene. Germline CDR1 and CDR2: SGHRS and YFSETQ. The CDR3 covers 17 residues. Trimming left V 2 bases short and J 4 bases short, with 21 bases between.

This chain links TRBV3-1 (or the pseudogene TRBV3-2) with TRBJ2-7; TRBD2 aligns across 9 bases. Unmatched junction bases numbered 9, after V lost 4 bases and J lost 2 bases. The CDR3 is 16 residues long. CDR1 and CDR2 (germline): LGHDT, YNNKEL (reference sequence). The CDR3 DNA reads TGTGCCAGCAGCCCTTTGGCGGGCGGGGGGGCCTACGAGCAGTACTTC. Protein sequence: CASSPLAGGGAYEQYF.

The CDR3: CASSRAGGSNQPQHF. In DNA, the CDR3 is TGTGCCAGCAGTCGCGCGGGTGGGAGCAATCAGCCCCAGCATTTT. The chain joins TRBV6-2 or TRBV6-3 to TRBJ1-5; D unresolved. V dropped 5 bases and J dropped 1 base, with 12 bases sitting between them. Germline assignment: CDR1 MNHEY and CDR2 SVGEGT. The CDR3 sequence is 15 residues long.

The chain links TRBV27 to TRBJ2-7; 9 nucleotides match TRBD2. Trimming took 11 bases from V and 6 from J; bases not matched to a gene: 11. This CDR3 comprises 13 residues. Germline CDR1 is MNHEY and CDR2 is SMNVEV (reference sequence). For the CDR3, the DNA is TGTGCCGTCGCGGGACTAGCATCCGGCGAGCAGTACTTC. It translates to CAVAGLASGEQYF.

This chain uses TRBV6-2 or TRBV6-3 with TRBJ1-1, with 8 bases matching TRBD1. Germline assignment: CDR1 MNHEY and CDR2 SVGEGT. The J segment lost 3 bases and the V segment lost 6 bases, leaving 15 bases of the junction unmatched. The CDR3 consists of 17 residues. The CDR3 spells CASSSLSGGVRDTEAFF. In nucleotides, the CDR3 is TGTGCCAGCAGCTCCCTATCAGGGGGCGTGAGGGACACTGAAGCTTTCTTT.

The chain joins TRBV6-1 to TRBJ2-1; D is unclear. The germline V gene has CDR1 MNHNS and CDR2 SASEGT. This CDR3 has 15 residues. Trimming shortened V by 3 bases and J by 0 bases, and 9 bases separated the two germline ends. CDR3: CASSEDGSSYNEQFF. CDR3 coding DNA: TGTGCCAGCAGTGAGGACGGCAGCTCCTACAATGAGCAGTTCTTC.

This chain uses TRBV3-1 (or the pseudogene TRBV3-2) with TRBJ1-5; D unclear. This CDR3 is built from 15 residues. The germline V gene has CDR1 LGHDT and CDR2 YNNKEL (reference sequence). V was pared by 3 bases and J by 0 bases, with 9 bases between. CDR3 amino acids: CASSQSGYSNQPQHF. For the CDR3, the DNA is TGTGCCAGCAGCCAGTCAGGATATAGCAATCAGCCCCAGCATTTT.

The chain has TRBV4-3 and TRBJ2-3; either TRBD1 or TRBD2 may supply D (5 bases each). Trimming stripped 0 bases from V and 5 bases from J, with 15 bases between. Germline CDR1 is LGHNA and CDR2 is YSLEER. There are 16 residues in the CDR3. CDR3 loop: CASSQEGPGTGDTQYF. The CDR3 region has the DNA TGCGCCAGCAGCCAAGAGGGTCCGGGGACGGGAGATACGCAGTATTTT.

The gene calls are TRBV6-2 or TRBV6-3 and TRBJ1-1, with a possible D match to TRBD1 (6 bases). This CDR3 has 14 residues. V gave up 1 base and J gave up 11 bases, with 17 bases separating them. Germline V lookup: CDR1 MNHEY, CDR2 SVGEGT. CDR3 in DNA: TGTGCCAGCAGTTACTACGGGCCGGGGGCGGAGGCTTTCTTT. Amino acid sequence: CASSYYGPGAEAFF.

The J gene is TRBJ1-1, the V gene TRBV7-3; TRBD1 is a possible D gene (5 bases). Germline V lookup: CDR1 SGHTA, CDR2 FQGTGA. V was shortened by 4 bases and J by 0 bases, with 12 bases between the two germline ends. CDR3 size: 15 residues. CDR3 amino acids: CASSSSGNMNTEAFF. CDR3 DNA: TGTGCCAGCAGCTCCTCAGGGAACATGAACACTGAAGCTTTCTTT. Looking up the rest from reference TRBV7-3 and TRBJ1-1 gives the full variable domain: GAGVSQTPSNKVTEKGKYVELRCDPISGHTALYWYRQSLGQGPEFLIYFQGTGAADDSGLPNDRFFAVRPEGSVSTLKIQRTERGDSAVYLCASSSSGNMNTEAFFGQGTRLTVV.

The chain couples TRBV6-5 to TRBJ1-5; D possibly corresponds to TRBD1 (5 bases). The CDR3 is made up of 15 amino acids. Trimming stripped 6 bases from V and 1 base from J, with 13 bases between. Germline values: CDR1 MNHEY, CDR2 SVGAGI. CDR3 coding DNA: TGTGCCAGCAGCTTGGGGGGATTCAGCAATCAGCCCCAGCATTTT. Translation gives CASSLGGFSNQPQHF.

The chain is built from TRBV28 and TRBJ1-1; 8 bases are shared with TRBD1. Germline CDR1 is MDHEN and CDR2 is SYDVKM. V gave up 5 bases and J gave up 1 base; unmatched junction bases: 6. The CDR3 length is 15 residues. DNA for the CDR3: TGTGCCAGCAGTGAAGCCGGGACAGGGAACACTGAAGCTTTCTTT. It codes for CASSEAGTGNTEAFF.

The rearrangement joins TRBV10-2 to TRBJ1-1; D unresolved. Trimming cost V 7 bases and J 4 bases, with 7 bases left between them. Germline V lookup: CDR1 WSHSY, CDR2 SAAADI. The CDR3 totals 11 residues. CDR3 protein: CASTRGTEAFF. The CDR3 DNA reads TGCGCCAGCACACGGGGCACTGAAGCTTTCTTT.

This sequence joins TRBV29-1 and TRBJ1-2, with TRBD1 as a possible D gene (6 bases). The CDR3 runs to 14 residues. The germline V and J ends were trimmed by 6 bases and 3 bases, with 17 bases remaining between them. In germline, CDR1 is SQVTM, CDR2 ANQGSEA. CDR3 sequence: CSVSGHSGDYGYTF. In DNA form, the CDR3 reads TGCAGCGTCTCGGGACACTCCGGAGACTATGGCTACACCTTC.

CDR3 nucleotide sequence: TGTGCCAGCAGCCCCACAGGGTGGGAGCAAGAGACCCAGTACTTC. This gives the protein CASSPTGWEQETQYF. The chain recombines TRBV7-9 with TRBJ2-5; weak D call: TRBD1 (6 bases). Trimming removed 5 bases at V and 2 bases at J, with 15 bases between. Per the germline V gene, CDR1 is SEHNR and CDR2 is FQNEAQ (reference sequence). The length of the CDR3 is 15 residues.

The V and J genes are TRBV5-1 and TRBJ1-1; D possibly corresponds to TRBD1 (5 bases). Trimming shortened V by 2 bases and J by 1 base, and 9 bases separated the two germline ends. The CDR3 contains 14 residues. CDR1 and CDR2 (germline): SGHRS, YFSETQ. The CDR3 DNA sequence: TGCGCCAGCAGCTTATATACAGGGAACACTGAAGCTTTCTTT. It yields the protein CASSLYTGNTEAFF.

This clone was seen just once. The chain links TRBV6-6 to TRBJ1-5, with D hard to call. Germline V gene lookup returns CDR1 MNHNY and CDR2 SVGAGI (reference sequence). The V and J ends lost 6 bases and 10 bases respectively, with 13 bases between them. The CDR3 spans 12 residues. DNA of the CDR3: TGTGCCAGCAGCCCACCCCGGGGTCCCCAGCATTTT. It codes for CASSPPRGPQHF.

V and J are TRBV7-2 and TRBJ2-7; 7 bases are a match to TRBD2. Germline trimming cut 5 bases from V and 4 bases from J; bases unmatched to any gene: 11. The germline CDR1 and CDR2 sequences are SGHTA and FQGNSA. CDR3 length equals 15 residues. The CDR3 loop reads CASSPGGTSGYEQYF. The CDR3 DNA is TGTGCCAGCAGCCCGGGGGGAACCTCTGGTTACGAGCAGTACTTC.

This chain links TRBV28 with TRBJ2-7, with D unclear. V lost 6 bases to trimming and J lost 0 bases, with 6 bases between them. The V gene's germline CDR1 is MDHEN and CDR2 SYDVKM. The CDR3 loop spans 12 amino acids. The CDR3 region has the DNA TGTGCCAGCAGCCATTACTCCTACGAGCAGTACTTC. Its protein product is CASSHYSYEQYF.

This clone was seen more than once but under ten times. The chain has TRBV9 and TRBJ2-3, with D tentatively TRBD2 (5 bases). The ends were cut back, 1 base at V and 2 bases at J, with 11 bases in the middle. Germline CDR1 reads SGDLS; CDR2 reads YYNGEE. CDR3 length: 15 residues. Written as DNA, the CDR3 is TGTGCCAGCAGCGTAACTAGGAAATCCACAGATACGCAGTATTTT. This encodes CASSVTRKSTDTQYF.

This chain joins TRBV7-8 and TRBJ1-5; D remains ambiguous. Looked up from germline, CDR1 is SGHVS and CDR2 is FQNEAQ. The V end was cut by 8 bases, the J end by 3 bases, with 11 bases between. The CDR3 is 13 residues long. CDR3 DNA: TGTGCCAGCGGGCCCGGGGACAATCAGCCCCAGCATTTT. Translated, it gives CASGPGDNQPQHF.